One and the same sample provided the 3 T cell receptor beta chains below, sequenced in a study of Ad26.COV2.S vaccination and SARS-CoV-2 variants. Treatment here: roughly 20 received Ad26.COV2.S at low or high dose, single or two shots; a few received placebo; per-sample allocation not given. Following the first vaccine or placebo injection, samples were taken on day 63. Sequencing was performed with immunoSEQ multiplex PCR; in TCRdb, only in-frame clones are kept and a portion is missing. The data show 300,000 to 400,000 clones, roughly 87% seen once. The sequencing here drew on peripheral blood, taken in a trial of Ad26.COV2.S vaccine versus placebo. The receptor source for this set is a person aged 18 to 59 who received the Ad26.COV2.S COVID-19 vaccine or a placebo.

This chain connects TRBV6-4 to TRBJ2-1; the D is unclear. The CDR3 runs to 13 residues. Trimming stripped 2 bases from V and 5 bases from J, with 7 bases between. CDR1 and CDR2 (germline): MRHNA, SNTAGT. DNA for the CDR3: TGTGCCAGCAGTGACAGGGTGAACAATGAGCAGTTCTTC. Protein sequence: CASSDRVNNEQFF.

This CDR3 is CSVDTLSSYNEQFF. DNA for the CDR3: TGCAGCGTTGATACACTGAGCTCCTACAATGAGCAGTTCTTC. The chain couples TRBV29-1 to TRBJ2-1; no reliable D call. CDR3 length: 14 amino acids. The germline V gene has CDR1 SQVTM and CDR2 ANQGSEA. With 3 bases removed from V and 0 bases from J, the gap between germline ends came to 9 bases.

Turning to this clone: A read error may produce the germline difference seen at one junction end. V usage is TRBV5-5 and J usage is TRBJ1-4; D is undetermined. Germline CDR1 and CDR2: SGHKS and YYEKEE (reference sequence). CDR3 length equals 15 residues. CDR3 in amino acids: CASTLSGSGVEKLFF. CDR3 DNA sequence: TGTGCCAGCACCTTGAGTGGGTCTGGCGTTGAAAAACTGTTTTTT.